This note documents a single T cell receptor beta chain sequence. Being one base from a much bigger clone, this may be a read error. This record belongs to a study of regulatory T cells in long-lasting Graves disease. Time point meaning: newly diagnosed GD, antithyroid drugs for less than 3 months. Researchers made the TCR library from RNA that was extracted from PBMCs. The CDR3 loop spans 14 amino acids. Trimming cost V 3 bases and J 9 bases, with 19 bases left between them. CDR1 is SGHRS, CDR2 YFSETQ, per germline. In building TCR beta libraries, iRepertoire HTBI primers were used together with Arm-PCR of CDR3 regions. MiXCR was run by TCRdb on the multiplex PCR reads, yielding one entry per CDR3 protein. This table has about 530,000 distinct CDR3 sequences, about 16% appearing once. In addition, the sample was reused for a study of T cells in Graves' hyperthyroidism and ophthalmopathy.

The TCR sequence derives from a woman aged 40-65 years with Graves disease. The sample here was peripheral blood mononuclear cells (PBMCs), taken at new diagnosis, from a patient treated with antithyroid drugs. The chain couples TRBV5-1 to TRBJ2-7, with unresolved D. This CDR3 reads CASSSAWTDDVQYF. Here the CDR3 DNA reads TGCGCCAGCAGCTCGGCCTGGACGGATGACGTGCAGTACTTC.